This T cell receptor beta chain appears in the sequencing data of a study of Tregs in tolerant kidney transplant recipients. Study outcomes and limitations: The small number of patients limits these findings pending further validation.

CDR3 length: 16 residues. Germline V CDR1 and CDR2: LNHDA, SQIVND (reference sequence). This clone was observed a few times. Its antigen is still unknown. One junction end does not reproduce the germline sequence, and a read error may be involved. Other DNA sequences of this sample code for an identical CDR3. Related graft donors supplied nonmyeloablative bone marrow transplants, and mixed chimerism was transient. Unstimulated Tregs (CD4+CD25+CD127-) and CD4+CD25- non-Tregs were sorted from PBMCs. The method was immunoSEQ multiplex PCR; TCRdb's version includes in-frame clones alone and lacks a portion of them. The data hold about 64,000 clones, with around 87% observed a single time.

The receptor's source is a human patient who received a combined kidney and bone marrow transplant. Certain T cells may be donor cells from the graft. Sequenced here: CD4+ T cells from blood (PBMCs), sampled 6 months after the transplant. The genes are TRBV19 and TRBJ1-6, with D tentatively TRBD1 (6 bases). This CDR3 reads CASSLTGYTYNSPLHF. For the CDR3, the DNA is TGTGCCAGTAGCCTAACAGGGTACACCTATAATTCCCCCCTCCACTTT.